Following are 15 T cell receptor beta chains from one sample sequenced in a study of blood T cells in healthy people across ages. For the second PCR, which ran for roughly 6 to 12 cycles, a sample-barcoded 5' primer and a J-beta primer mix were used. TCRdb reprocessed the 5' RACE reads via MiXCR and lists one record per CDR3 protein. The data show 2 million or so distinct CDR3 sequences, roughly 50% seen once. Sequenced material: blood. The source of these receptors is a middle-aged woman in good health.

This clonotype was detected only a few times. The chain has TRBV29-1 and TRBJ1-4; TRBD1 matches 7 bases. Germline values: CDR1 SQVTM, CDR2 ANQGSEA. The CDR3 spans 13 residues. Trimming took 4 bases from V and 4 from J; bases not matched to a gene: 3. Here the CDR3 reads CSVGGQSNEKLFF. CDR3 nucleotides: TGCAGCGTTGGGGGACAGAGTAATGAAAAACTGTTTTTT.

This clonotype was detected only a few times. This sequence joins TRBV7-9 and TRBJ1-2, with D uncertain. Germline V gene lookup returns CDR1 SEHNR and CDR2 FQNEAQ (reference sequence). V lost 2 bases to trimming and J lost 8 bases, with 6 bases between them. This CDR3 has 11 amino acids. The CDR3 spells CASSLFDGYTF. The CDR3 nucleotides are TGTGCCAGCAGCTTATTCGACGGCTACACCTTC.

This clonotype was counted at least ten times. V and J are TRBV20-1 and TRBJ1-5; a possible D gene is TRBD1 (6 bases). Trimming cost V 3 bases and J 6 bases, with 24 bases left between them. In germline, CDR1 is DFQATT, CDR2 SNEGSKA (reference sequence). The CDR3 is 17 residues long. This CDR3 is CSASFGGAEARGQPQHF. DNA for the CDR3: TGCAGTGCTAGCTTCGGGGGGGCGGAGGCGCGGGGTCAGCCCCAGCATTTT.

The J gene is TRBJ1-2, the V gene TRBV20-1, with 9 bases aligning to TRBD1. The V segment lost 8 bases and the J segment 8 bases; nucleotides outside the gene matches: 9. The CDR3 has 12 residues. CDR1 and CDR2 (germline): DFQATT, SNEGSKA (reference sequence). The CDR3 sequence: CSHTGGRGGYTF. The CDR3 bases are TGCAGTCATACAGGGGGCCGGGGGGGCTACACCTTC.

The genes are TRBV2 and TRBJ2-5; D remains unclear. Germline V CDR1 and CDR2: SNHLY, FYNNEI. The CDR3 is 13 amino acids. V was cut by 6 bases and J by 3 bases, with 11 bases left in between. CDR3 sequence: CASRDGPKETQYF. The CDR3 region has the DNA TGTGCCAGCAGGGACGGACCAAAAGAGACCCAGTACTTC.

This clonotype was observed a handful of times. The chain is built from TRBV28 and TRBJ2-3; 10 bases are shared with TRBD1. Germline-derived CDR1 and CDR2 are MDHEN and SYDVKM. The CDR3 length is 16 residues. J lost 2 bases, V lost 3 bases, and 5 bases had no gene match. The CDR3 bases are TGTGCCAGCAGTTTGGGCGGGACAGGGGACACAGATACGCAGTATTTT. This codes for CASSLGGTGDTDTQYF.

This chain connects TRBV4-2 to TRBJ2-4, with 9 bases that match TRBD1. The tail of the sequence fits TRBJ2-7 better, so the J call may be wrong. This CDR3 region has 16 residues. Germline loops: CDR1 LGHNA, CDR2 YNFKEQ. CDR3 DNA sequence: TGTGCCAGCAGCCTAGAGTCCGGGACAGGGTACGACGAGCAGTACTTC. The encoded protein is CASSLESGTGYDEQYF.

V gene TRBV27 combines with J gene TRBJ2-5; possible D gene TRBD1, 6 bases. TRBJ2-4 matches the DNA end more closely, so the J call is doubtful. CDR1 is MNHEY and CDR2 is SMNVEV in the germline V gene (reference sequence). This CDR3 comprises 20 residues. As DNA, the CDR3 is TGTGCCAGCAGTTTATCGGGTTTACAGGGAATAGGGTTTGACAAAAACATTCAGTACTTC. Protein: CASSLSGLQGIGFDKNIQYF.

The chain employs TRBV20-1 and TRBJ2-1; 7 nucleotides line up with TRBD2. The CDR3 extends over 14 amino acids. Germline lookup yields CDR1 DFQATT and CDR2 SNEGSKA (reference sequence). After removal of 3 bases from V and 9 bases from J, the junction contained 11 bases not matched to a gene. CDR3 protein: CSARIILAIGEQFF. For the CDR3, the DNA is TGCAGTGCTAGGATTATACTAGCGATTGGTGAGCAGTTCTTC.

A word on this clonotype: A much bigger clone sits one base away, suggesting this may be a read error. The V and J genes are TRBV7-9 and TRBJ1-1, with D uncertain. In germline, CDR1 is SEHNR, CDR2 FQNEAQ (reference sequence). V gave up 6 bases and J gave up 4 bases, with 6 bases separating them. The CDR3 length is 11 residues. This chain's CDR3 is CASRGITEAFF. CDR3 coding DNA: TGTGCCAGCAGGGGAATCACTGAAGCTTTCTTT.

For this clonotype: A clone one base away is much larger, so this may be a read error. The chain is built from TRBV7-9 and TRBJ1-2; D possibly corresponds to TRBD1 (5 bases). This CDR3 spans 14 amino acids. CDR1 is SEHNR, CDR2 FQNEAQ, per germline (reference sequence). CDR3 in DNA: TGTGCCGGCAGCTTAGGGGAGTCCTTCTATGGCTACACCTTC. It is translated as CAGSLGESFYGYTF.

This chain connects TRBV7-2 to TRBJ2-3; D gene ambiguous. The germline gives CDR1 SGHTA, CDR2 FQGNSA. This CDR3 is built from 14 residues. The germline V and J ends were trimmed by 5 bases and 5 bases, with 14 bases remaining between them. The CDR3 sequence: CASSVGKGRDTQYF. Written as DNA, the CDR3 is TGTGCCAGCAGCGTAGGAAAGGGTAGAGATACGCAGTATTTT.

This chain connects TRBV6-5 to TRBJ1-2, with D possibly matching TRBD1 (5 bases). The V gene's germline CDR1 is MNHEY and CDR2 SVGAGI. The CDR3 is 12 residues long. Between the trimmed V and J ends, which lost 6 bases and 13 bases, there was a span of 18 bases. CDR3 sequence: CASSNAGGTCTF. The CDR3 DNA reads as TGTGCCAGCAGCAATGCTGGGGGGACGTGCACCTTC.

The chain is built from TRBV6-2 or TRBV6-3 and TRBJ2-7; tentatively, D is TRBD1 or TRBD2 (6 bases each). Germline V CDR1 and CDR2: MNHEY, SVGEGT. The CDR3 loop spans 14 amino acids. V was trimmed by 6 bases and J by 2 bases, leaving 14 bases between them. The DNA for the CDR3 is TGTGCCAGCAGGCTGCCGGGGGCGACCTACGAGCAGTACTTC. Amino acid sequence: CASRLPGATYEQYF.

The table lists this clonotype with a few counts. The chain recombines TRBV4-2 with TRBJ1-4; tentatively, D is TRBD1 (5 bases). The V end lost 3 bases, the J end lost 2 bases, and 19 bases lay between the germline ends. The CDR3 totals 18 residues. CDR1 and CDR2 (germline): LGHNA, YNFKEQ. The CDR3 protein is CASSHRDGGGRTNEKLFF. The CDR3 DNA sequence: TGTGCCAGCAGCCATCGAGATGGCGGGGGGAGGACTAATGAAAAACTGTTTTTT.